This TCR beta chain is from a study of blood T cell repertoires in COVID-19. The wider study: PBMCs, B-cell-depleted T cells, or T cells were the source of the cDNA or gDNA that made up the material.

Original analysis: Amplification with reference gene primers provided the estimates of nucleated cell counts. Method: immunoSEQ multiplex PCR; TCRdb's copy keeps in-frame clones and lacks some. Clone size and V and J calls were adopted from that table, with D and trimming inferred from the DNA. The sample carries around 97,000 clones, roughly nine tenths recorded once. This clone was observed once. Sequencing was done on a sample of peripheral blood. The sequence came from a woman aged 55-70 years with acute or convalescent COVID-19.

CDR3 region: CASSLGTGGLTEAFF. Written as DNA, the CDR3 is TGTGCCAGCAGCCTTGGGACAGGGGGCCTCACTGAAGCTTTCTTT. This chain links TRBV3-1 (or the pseudogene TRBV3-2) with TRBJ1-1; TRBD1 aligns across 12 bases. This CDR3 comprises 15 residues. CDR1 and CDR2 (germline): LGHDT, YNNKEL (reference sequence). Trimming took 4 bases from V and 4 from J; bases not matched to a gene: 4.